A selection of T cell receptor beta chains follows, all from one sample in a study of cytomegalovirus exposure and HLA in healthy donors. Libraries were prepared by immunoSEQ multiplex PCR; TCRdb keeps only in-frame clonotypes and omits some of them. The sample shows approximately 78,000 clones, approximately 84% of them seen only once. Source material: PBMCs. These receptors all stem from a woman aged 45 to 65 in good health and CMV-seronegative. Each CDR3 is given with its conserved first and last residue. The order of the fields is V gene, J gene, CDR3 length, clone size, D gene, CDR3 DNA, CDR3 protein. The D gene is left open where the match is weak. The size entry is marked missing in some rows and otherwise reads once, few, many or a size class.

V gene: TRBV5-1
J gene: TRBJ2-7
CDR3 length: 13
clone size: .
D gene: .
CDR3 DNA: TGCGCCAGCAGCGCCACTAGCACCTACGAGCAGTACTTC
CDR3 protein: CASSATSTYEQYF

V gene: TRBV2
J gene: TRBJ1-5
CDR3 length: 15
clone size: .
D gene: .
CDR3 DNA: TGTGCCAGCGAAGGGGGAGCTTTCAAAAATCAGCCCCAGCATTTT
CDR3 protein: CASEGGAFKNQPQHF

V gene: TRBV5-1
J gene: TRBJ2-3
CDR3 length: 16
clone size: once
D gene: .
CDR3 DNA: TGCGCCAGCAGCTCTAGACAGGGAGGCGGCACAGATACGCAGTATTTT
CDR3 protein: CASSSRQGGGTDTQYF

V gene: TRBV19
J gene: TRBJ2-2
CDR3 length: 13
clone size: .
D gene: TRBD1
CDR3 DNA: TGTGCCACCCGGGACAGCAACACCGGGGAGCTGTTTTTT
CDR3 protein: CATRDSNTGELFF

V gene: TRBV5-4
J gene: TRBJ1-1
CDR3 length: 14
clone size: .
D gene: .
CDR3 DNA: TGTGCCAGCAGGGCCCGGGGGGTGCAAACTGAAGCTTTCTTT
CDR3 protein: CASRARGVQTEAFF

V gene: TRBV4-1
J gene: TRBJ2-3
CDR3 length: 19
clone size: .
D gene: TRBD2
CDR3 DNA: TGCGCCAGCAGCCCCACCCCCGGACTAGCGGGGGGGAGCACAGATACGCAGTATTTT
CDR3 protein: CASSPTPGLAGGSTDTQYF

V gene: TRBV5-1
J gene: TRBJ1-1
CDR3 length: 13
clone size: .
D gene: .
CDR3 DNA: TGCGCCAGCAGCTTGGACCCCGGGGCTGAAGCTTTCTTT
CDR3 protein: CASSLDPGAEAFF

V gene: TRBV29-1
J gene: TRBJ1-2
CDR3 length: 14
clone size: .
D gene: TRBD1
CDR3 DNA: TGCAGCGTTGGGAGGACAGGGAAAAACTATGGCTACACCTTC
CDR3 protein: CSVGRTGKNYGYTF

V gene: TRBV2
J gene: TRBJ1-2
CDR3 length: 14
clone size: .
D gene: TRBD1
CDR3 DNA: TGTGCCAGCAGTGAAGGGACAGGGTATGATGGCTACACCTTC
CDR3 protein: CASSEGTGYDGYTF

V gene: TRBV7-8
J gene: TRBJ1-6
CDR3 length: 14
clone size: .
D gene: TRBD1
CDR3 DNA: TGTGCCAGCAGAGGGACAGGGACGAATTCACCCCTCCACTTT
CDR3 protein: CASRGTGTNSPLHF

V gene: TRBV6-6
J gene: TRBJ2-7
CDR3 length: 12
clone size: .
D gene: .
CDR3 DNA: TGTGCCAGCATGGACACCCCTAGGCGGCAGTACTTC
CDR3 protein: CASMDTPRRQYF

V gene: TRBV28
J gene: TRBJ1-3
CDR3 length: 15
clone size: .
D gene: .
CDR3 DNA: TGTGCCAGCAGTTTATATGCGAGCTCTGGAAACACCATATATTTT
CDR3 protein: CASSLYASSGNTIYF

V gene: TRBV19
J gene: TRBJ2-2
CDR3 length: 15
clone size: .
D gene: TRBD2
CDR3 DNA: TGTGCCAGTACTACGCTAGCGGGAGCCACCGGGGAGCTGTTTTTT
CDR3 protein: CASTTLAGATGELFF

V gene: TRBV11-2
J gene: TRBJ1-2
CDR3 length: 14
clone size: .
D gene: .
CDR3 DNA: TGTGCCAGCAGCTTGAGGGAAGGACGCCGAAGCTACACCTTC
CDR3 protein: CASSLREGRRSYTF

V gene: TRBV30
J gene: TRBJ2-3
CDR3 length: 14
clone size: .
D gene: TRBD1
CDR3 DNA: TGTGCCTGGGTGGGACAGGAGGGCACAGATACGCAGTATTTT
CDR3 protein: CAWVGQEGTDTQYF

V gene: TRBV4-1
J gene: TRBJ1-4
CDR3 length: 16
clone size: .
D gene: .
CDR3 DNA: TGCGCCAGCAGCCGGGGGGGGATTGCAACTAATGAAAAACTGTTTTTT
CDR3 protein: CASSRGGIATNEKLFF

V gene: TRBV5-1
J gene: TRBJ2-2
CDR3 length: 16
clone size: .
D gene: .
CDR3 DNA: TGCGCCAGCAGTCCCTCCTTCCGACTCAACACCGGGGAGCTGTTTTTT
CDR3 protein: CASSPSFRLNTGELFF

V gene: TRBV25-1
J gene: TRBJ2-4
CDR3 length: 17
clone size: .
D gene: .
CDR3 DNA: TGTGCCAGCAGTGATTCAATACCGGGACTAGCCAAAAACATTCAGTACTTC
CDR3 protein: CASSDSIPGLAKNIQYF

V gene: TRBV28
J gene: TRBJ1-1
CDR3 length: 15
clone size: .
D gene: TRBD1
CDR3 DNA: TGTGCCAGCACCCCTGGGGACAGGGGGCTAACTGAAGCTTTCTTT
CDR3 protein: CASTPGDRGLTEAFF

V gene: TRBV28
J gene: TRBJ1-1
CDR3 length: 16
clone size: .
D gene: TRBD1
CDR3 DNA: TGTGCCAGCAGTCCCTCGGGACAGGGAGCGAACACTGAAGCTTTCTTT
CDR3 protein: CASSPSGQGANTEAFF

V gene: TRBV5-6
J gene: TRBJ2-3
CDR3 length: 16
clone size: .
D gene: TRBD2
CDR3 DNA: TGTGCCAGCAGCTCGGGACTAGCGGGGGGTGCAGATACGCAGTATTTT
CDR3 protein: CASSSGLAGGADTQYF

V gene: TRBV4-1
J gene: TRBJ2-7
CDR3 length: 16
clone size: .
D gene: TRBD1
CDR3 DNA: TGCGCCAGCAGCCAGGGGATCGGACAGGGGGCGGTCGAGCAGTACTTC
CDR3 protein: CASSQGIGQGAVEQYF

V gene: TRBV19
J gene: TRBJ1-3
CDR3 length: 17
clone size: .
D gene: .
CDR3 DNA: TGTGCCAGTAGTATAGAACGCGGCCCGCTCTCTGGAAACACCATATATTTT
CDR3 protein: CASSIERGPLSGNTIYF

V gene: TRBV27
J gene: TRBJ2-2
CDR3 length: 16
clone size: .
D gene: TRBD1
CDR3 DNA: TGTGCCAGCAGTTTCACAGGGGCCGTTCTCACCGGGGAGCTGTTTTTT
CDR3 protein: CASSFTGAVLTGELFF

V gene: TRBV29-1
J gene: TRBJ2-7
CDR3 length: 14
clone size: few
D gene: TRBD1
CDR3 DNA: TGCAGCGTTGAAGATAACAGGGGTGCCGGCGAGCAGTACTTC
CDR3 protein: CSVEDNRGAGEQYF

V gene: TRBV11-2
J gene: TRBJ1-1
CDR3 length: 15
clone size: few
D gene: .
CDR3 DNA: TGTGCCAGCAGCTTAGGTTGGGCAGGGCCAGACAGGGCTTTCTTT
CDR3 protein: CASSLGWAGPDRAFF

V gene: TRBV7-2
J gene: TRBJ2-7
CDR3 length: 12
clone size: once
D gene: .
CDR3 DNA: TGTGCCAGCAGCTTACGCGTGTACGAGCAGTACTTC
CDR3 protein: CASSLRVYEQYF

V gene: TRBV2
J gene: TRBJ2-5
CDR3 length: 12
clone size: .
D gene: .
CDR3 DNA: TGTGCCAGCAACAGGGAGATCGAGACCCAGTACTTC
CDR3 protein: CASNREIETQYF

V gene: TRBV27
J gene: TRBJ1-5
CDR3 length: 15
clone size: .
D gene: TRBD1
CDR3 DNA: TGTGCCAGCAGTTTCTCAGACAGGGGGCAACAGCCCCAGCATTTT
CDR3 protein: CASSFSDRGQQPQHF

V gene: TRBV27
J gene: TRBJ2-1
CDR3 length: 15
clone size: .
D gene: TRBD2
CDR3 DNA: TGTGCCAGCAGCGCTACTAGCGGACTTTACAATGAGCAGTTCTTC
CDR3 protein: CASSATSGLYNEQFF

V gene: TRBV7-8
J gene: TRBJ2-5
CDR3 length: 15
clone size: .
D gene: .
CDR3 DNA: TGTGCCAGCAGCTCCGGACTACCCCACAGGGAGACCCAGTACTTC
CDR3 protein: CASSSGLPHRETQYF

V gene: TRBV9
J gene: TRBJ2-2
CDR3 length: 17
clone size: .
D gene: .
CDR3 DNA: TGTGCCAGCAGCGACAAAAGGGGGGGATCGAACACCGGGGAGCTGTTTTTT
CDR3 protein: CASSDKRGGSNTGELFF

V gene: TRBV6-1
J gene: TRBJ2-7
CDR3 length: 15
clone size: .
D gene: TRBD2
CDR3 DNA: TGTGCCAGTGGGACTAGCGGGTCGGGGAGTCACGAGCAGTACTTC
CDR3 protein: CASGTSGSGSHEQYF

V gene: TRBV9
J gene: TRBJ1-5
CDR3 length: 14
clone size: few
D gene: .
CDR3 DNA: TGTGCCAGCAGCGTAGAGGCCAGGGCTCAGCCCCAGCATTTT
CDR3 protein: CASSVEARAQPQHF

V gene: TRBV28
J gene: TRBJ1-2
CDR3 length: 12
clone size: .
D gene: TRBD1
CDR3 DNA: TGTGCCAGCAGTACCACAGGGGTCGGCTACACCTTC
CDR3 protein: CASSTTGVGYTF

V gene: TRBV9
J gene: TRBJ2-5
CDR3 length: 13
clone size: .
D gene: .
CDR3 DNA: TGTGCCAGCAGCGCGAGGCACCGGGAGACCCAGTACTTC
CDR3 protein: CASSARHRETQYF

V gene: TRBV5-1
J gene: TRBJ2-5
CDR3 length: 12
clone size: .
D gene: TRBD1
CDR3 DNA: TGCGCCAGCGGACAGGGGGGGGAGACCCAGTACTTC
CDR3 protein: CASGQGGETQYF

V gene: TRBV5-1
J gene: TRBJ2-1
CDR3 length: 14
clone size: .
D gene: TRBD1
CDR3 DNA: TGCGCCAGCAATCTTAGGACAGGGAGGAATGAGCAGTTCTTC
CDR3 protein: CASNLRTGRNEQFF

V gene: TRBV28
J gene: TRBJ2-2
CDR3 length: 18
clone size: .
D gene: .
CDR3 DNA: TGTGCCAGCAGTTCATCCAGGTTCTATTCGGTATGTCCCGGGGAGCTGTTTTTT
CDR3 protein: CASSSSRFYSVCPGELFF

V gene: TRBV7-9
J gene: TRBJ1-1
CDR3 length: 16
clone size: .
D gene: .
CDR3 DNA: TGTGCCAGCAGCTTAGAGGGACACTCGGGGGGCACTGAAGCTTTCTTT
CDR3 protein: CASSLEGHSGGTEAFF

V gene: TRBV2
J gene: TRBJ1-3
CDR3 length: 16
clone size: few
D gene: .
CDR3 DNA: TGTGCCAGCAAAAGGGACTCGAATCCCTCTGGAAACACCATATATTTT
CDR3 protein: CASKRDSNPSGNTIYF

V gene: TRBV5-1
J gene: TRBJ1-6
CDR3 length: 15
clone size: .
D gene: TRBD1
CDR3 DNA: TGCGCCAGCAGCGAAGGACAGGGTCTCGTGTCACCCCTCCACTTT
CDR3 protein: CASSEGQGLVSPLHF

V gene: TRBV19
J gene: TRBJ2-1
CDR3 length: 15
clone size: .
D gene: .
CDR3 DNA: TGTGCCAGTAGTATGGTCGGAGTAGGCAACAATGAGCAGTTCTTC
CDR3 protein: CASSMVGVGNNEQFF

V gene: TRBV25-1
J gene: TRBJ2-5
CDR3 length: 14
clone size: .
D gene: TRBD1
CDR3 DNA: TGTGCCAGCAGTGGTCAGACAGGGATTGAGACCCAGTACTTC
CDR3 protein: CASSGQTGIETQYF

V gene: TRBV9
J gene: TRBJ2-1
CDR3 length: 15
clone size: once
D gene: TRBD2
CDR3 DNA: TGTGCCAGCAGCGTACAATTAGCGGGAGGCAATGAGCAGTTCTTC
CDR3 protein: CASSVQLAGGNEQFF

V gene: TRBV28
J gene: TRBJ2-3
CDR3 length: 13
clone size: once
D gene: .
CDR3 DNA: TGTGCCAGCAGTTCCATTGGCACAGATACGCAGTATTTT
CDR3 protein: CASSSIGTDTQYF

V gene: TRBV19
J gene: TRBJ2-3
CDR3 length: 14
clone size: .
D gene: .
CDR3 DNA: TGTGCCAGTAGTTCAGGGTGGGGCACAGATACGCAGTATTTT
CDR3 protein: CASSSGWGTDTQYF

V gene: TRBV5-4
J gene: TRBJ2-4
CDR3 length: 15
clone size: .
D gene: TRBD1
CDR3 DNA: TGTGCCACCAGACAGGGGGGAATAGCCAAAAACATTCAGTACTTC
CDR3 protein: CATRQGGIAKNIQYF

V gene: TRBV7-7
J gene: TRBJ1-1
CDR3 length: 13
clone size: .
D gene: .
CDR3 DNA: TGCGCTAGCAGCTTATCAGTGAACACTGAAGCTTTCTTT
CDR3 protein: CASSLSVNTEAFF

V gene: TRBV14
J gene: TRBJ1-2
CDR3 length: 14
clone size: .
D gene: .
CDR3 DNA: TGTGCCAGCAGCCAAGTTGGGGGAGGAGCTGGCTACACCTTC
CDR3 protein: CASSQVGGGAGYTF

V gene: TRBV10-3
J gene: TRBJ2-2
CDR3 length: 16
clone size: .
D gene: TRBD2
CDR3 DNA: TGTGCCATCAGTGAGCAAGTAGCGGGGAACACCGGGGAGCTGTTTTTT
CDR3 protein: CAISEQVAGNTGELFF

V gene: TRBV4-1
J gene: TRBJ1-6
CDR3 length: 15
clone size: .
D gene: TRBD1
CDR3 DNA: TGCGCCAGCAGCCACGACAGGGGAGGGAATTCACCCCTCCACTTT
CDR3 protein: CASSHDRGGNSPLHF